This entry is about one T cell receptor (beta chain). The data originate from a study of blood T cell repertoires in COVID-19. V dropped 4 bases and J dropped 3 bases, with 12 bases sitting between them. From germline, CDR1 is SGHRS and CDR2 YFSETQ. This CDR3 has 14 residues. The authors' processing: Researchers report that nucleated cell counts were estimated from reference gene primer amplification. Measured with immunoSEQ multiplex PCR; TCRdb has only the in-frame clones, and not every one. V and J calls and clone size come straight from that table; D and trimming were deduced from the DNA. The table has about 180,000 clones, around 73% seen once.

The TCR originated in a woman between 50 and 59 years old who had recovered from COVID-19. Sequenced sample: PBMCs or T cells enriched from blood (not recorded which). V is TRBV5-1 and J is TRBJ2-3, with D perhaps matching TRBD1 (6 bases). In nucleotides, the CDR3 is TGCGCCAGCAGCCGAGGACAGTTGACAGATACGCAGTATTTT. Encoded protein: CASSRGQLTDTQYF. Variable domain in full (rest from reference TRBV5-1 and TRBJ2-3): KAGVTQTPRYLIKTRGQQVTLSCSPISGHRSVSWYQQTPGQGLQFLFEYFSETQRNKGNFPGRFSGRQFSNSRSEMNVSTLELGDSALYLCASSRGQLTDTQYFGPGTRLTVL.